This T cell receptor (beta chain) appears in the sequencing data of a study of T cells in Graves' hyperthyroidism and ophthalmopathy. RNA transcripts were the template for amplifying TCR beta CDR3 regions. HTBI primers were the set used in a first-round RT-PCR of the TCR CDR3. TCRdb re-analysed the multiplex PCR reads in MiXCR, keeping a single row per CDR3 protein. The data show hundreds of thousands of distinct CDR3 sequences, 15% to 18% seen once. Newly diagnosed hyperthyroidism, duration under 2 months, in patients aged 18 to 65. Patients showing uncontrolled infection, other autoimmune disease, pregnancy or lactation were ineligible. This sample holds PBMCs from approximately 9 ml fresh peripheral blood. In this sample, this clonotype turned up many times. Its antigen remains unidentified. General study findings and limits: Through a model of 13 V-J features, ophthalmopathy was separated from stable hyperthyroidism.

The CDR3 is 13 amino acids. Germline loops: CDR1 LGHDT, CDR2 YNNKEL (reference sequence). V was shortened by 2 bases and J by 8 bases, with 10 bases between the two germline ends. The sequence derives from a woman aged 18 to 35 with Graves' hyperthyroidism. The sample was blood. V and J are TRBV3-1 and TRBJ1-3, with D perhaps matching TRBD1 (6 bases). CDR3 loop: CASSQTGGDTIYF. For the CDR3, the DNA is TGTGCCAGCAGCCAAACGGGGGGCGACACCATATATTTT.